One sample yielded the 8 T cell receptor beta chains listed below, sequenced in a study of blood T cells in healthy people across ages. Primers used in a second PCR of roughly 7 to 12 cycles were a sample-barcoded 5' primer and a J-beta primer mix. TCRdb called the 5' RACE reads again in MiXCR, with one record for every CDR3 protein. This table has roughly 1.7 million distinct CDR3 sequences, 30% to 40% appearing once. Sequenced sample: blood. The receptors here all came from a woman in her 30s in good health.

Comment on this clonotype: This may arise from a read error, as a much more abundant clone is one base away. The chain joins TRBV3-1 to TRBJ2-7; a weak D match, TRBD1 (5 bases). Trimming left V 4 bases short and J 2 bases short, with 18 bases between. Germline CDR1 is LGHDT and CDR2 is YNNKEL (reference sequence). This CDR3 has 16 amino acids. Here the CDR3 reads CASSPRIGAPTYEQYF. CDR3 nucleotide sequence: TGTGCCAGCAGCCCCAGGATAGGGGCGCCCACCTACGAGCAGTACTTC.

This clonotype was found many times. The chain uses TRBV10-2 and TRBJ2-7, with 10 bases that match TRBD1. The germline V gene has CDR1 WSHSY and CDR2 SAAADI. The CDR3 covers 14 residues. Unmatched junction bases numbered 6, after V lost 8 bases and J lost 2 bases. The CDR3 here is CASHLGQGTYEQYF. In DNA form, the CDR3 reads TGCGCCAGCCACCTGGGACAGGGGACCTACGAGCAGTACTTC.

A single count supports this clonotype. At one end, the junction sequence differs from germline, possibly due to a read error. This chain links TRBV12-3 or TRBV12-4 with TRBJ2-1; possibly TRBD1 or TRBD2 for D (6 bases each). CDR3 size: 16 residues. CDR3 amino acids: CGSSPRGDTYGGEQFF. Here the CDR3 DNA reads TGTGGCAGCAGTCCTCGCGGGGACACTTACGGGGGTGAGCAGTTCTTC.

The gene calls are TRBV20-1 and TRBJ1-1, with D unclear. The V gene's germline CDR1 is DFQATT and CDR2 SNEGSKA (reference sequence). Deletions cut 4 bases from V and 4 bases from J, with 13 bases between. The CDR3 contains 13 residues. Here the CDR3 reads CSAIAGSRTEAFF. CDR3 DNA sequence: TGCAGTGCTATTGCCGGGTCGCGCACTGAAGCTTTCTTT.

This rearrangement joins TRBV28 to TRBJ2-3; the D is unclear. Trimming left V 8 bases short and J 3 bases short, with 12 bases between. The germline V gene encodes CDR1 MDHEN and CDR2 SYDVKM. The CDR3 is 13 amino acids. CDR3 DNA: TGTGCCAGCTTTCGTTCAGATACAGATACGCAGTATTTT. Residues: CASFRSDTDTQYF.

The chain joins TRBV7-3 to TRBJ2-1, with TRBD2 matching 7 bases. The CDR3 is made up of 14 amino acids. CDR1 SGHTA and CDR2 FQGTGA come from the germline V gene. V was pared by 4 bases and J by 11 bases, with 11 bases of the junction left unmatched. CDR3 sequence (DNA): TGTGCCAGCAGCTCCCAGGCGGGGGTTCATCAGCAGTTCTTC. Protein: CASSSQAGVHQQFF. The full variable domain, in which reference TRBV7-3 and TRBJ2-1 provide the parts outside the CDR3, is GAGVSQTPSNKVTEKGKYVELRCDPISGHTALYWYRQSLGQGPEFLIYFQGTGAADDSGLPNDRFFAVRPEGSVSTLKIQRTERGDSAVYLCASSSQAGVHQQFFGPGTRLTVL.

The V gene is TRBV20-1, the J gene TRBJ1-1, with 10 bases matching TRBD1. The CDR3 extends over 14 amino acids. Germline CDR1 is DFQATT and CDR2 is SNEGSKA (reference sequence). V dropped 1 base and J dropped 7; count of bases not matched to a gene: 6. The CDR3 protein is CSARGGQGTGEAFF. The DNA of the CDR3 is TGCAGTGCTAGAGGGGGACAGGGGACGGGTGAAGCTTTCTTT.

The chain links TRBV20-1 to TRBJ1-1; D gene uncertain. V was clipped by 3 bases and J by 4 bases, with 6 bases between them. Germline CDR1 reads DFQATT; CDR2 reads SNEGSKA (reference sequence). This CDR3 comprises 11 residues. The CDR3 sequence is CSARVGTEAFF. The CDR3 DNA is TGCAGTGCTAGGGTTGGCACTGAAGCTTTCTTT.